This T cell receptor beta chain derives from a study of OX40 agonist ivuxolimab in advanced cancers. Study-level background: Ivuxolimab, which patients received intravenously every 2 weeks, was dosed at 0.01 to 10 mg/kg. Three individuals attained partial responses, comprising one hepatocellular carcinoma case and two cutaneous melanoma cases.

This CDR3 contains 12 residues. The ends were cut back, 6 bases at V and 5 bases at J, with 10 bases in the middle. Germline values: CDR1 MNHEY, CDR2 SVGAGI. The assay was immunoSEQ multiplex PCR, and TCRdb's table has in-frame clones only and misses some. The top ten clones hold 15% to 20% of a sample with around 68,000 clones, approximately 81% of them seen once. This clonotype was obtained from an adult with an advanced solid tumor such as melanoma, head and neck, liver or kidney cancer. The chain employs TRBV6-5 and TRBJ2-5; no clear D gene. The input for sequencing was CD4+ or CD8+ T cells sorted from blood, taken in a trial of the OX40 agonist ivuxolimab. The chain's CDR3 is CASRSRMETQYF. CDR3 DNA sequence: TGTGCCAGCAGGAGTAGAATGGAGACCCAGTACTTC.